This T cell receptor beta chain was sequenced in a study of blood T cells in healthy people across ages. Study-level points and caveats: The lack of PBMC sorting stopped any conclusive naive versus antigen-experienced comparison.

In each sample, at least 7 million PBMCs were isolated. This clonotype was detected only a few times. What it recognizes is unknown. The use of a sample-barcoded 5' primer and a J-beta primer mix characterized a second PCR of roughly 6 to 11 cycles. TCRdb re-analysed the 5' RACE reads in MiXCR, keeping a single row per CDR3 protein. The sample has fewer than 750,000 distinct CDR3 sequences, around half seen once. Sequencing was done on a sample of blood. This clonotype was sampled from a man older than 75 in good health.

The CDR3: CASSIPGTSVYEQYF. The CDR3 DNA sequence: TGCGCCAGCAGCATTCCCGGGACTAGCGTCTACGAGCAGTACTTC. The rearrangement joins TRBV5-1 to TRBJ2-7; 10 bases fit TRBD2. Germline lookup yields CDR1 SGHRS and CDR2 YFSETQ. V was pared by 4 bases and J by 3 bases, with 7 bases of the junction left unmatched. The CDR3 runs to 15 residues.